This TCR beta chain was obtained from a study of shared clonotypes between healthy human individuals. Study results and limitations: Rarefaction curves obtained for sorted subsets showed sequencing incomplete despite large depth. Owing to a small donor count, the genetic and exposure-history diversity represented was limited. Naive subsets, compared against memory subsets, generally had larger estimated richness values.

Data came from immunoSEQ multiplex PCR; TCRdb stores just in-frame clones and leaves some out. The table records about 2.2 million clones, 90% to 95% of them present only once. As regards this clone: Its antigen remains unidentified.

Positively selected for CCR7, the CD45RO-negative cells used as naive CD8 cells excluded terminally differentiated effector memory CD45RA+ cells. The clonotype comes from a young man in good health. Some clones in this sample may be carry-over from other donors' samples. The sequenced material came from naive CD8+ T cells from PBMCs.

The CDR3 DNA is TGTGCCAGCAGCGAGAGATGGAACACTGAAGCTTTCTTT. This gives the protein CASSERWNTEAFF. V is TRBV5-4 and J is TRBJ1-1; D gene unclear. Trimming took 4 bases from V and 1 from J, leaving 8 bases between them. This CDR3 has 13 residues. CDR1 and CDR2 (germline): SGHNT, YYREEE (reference sequence).